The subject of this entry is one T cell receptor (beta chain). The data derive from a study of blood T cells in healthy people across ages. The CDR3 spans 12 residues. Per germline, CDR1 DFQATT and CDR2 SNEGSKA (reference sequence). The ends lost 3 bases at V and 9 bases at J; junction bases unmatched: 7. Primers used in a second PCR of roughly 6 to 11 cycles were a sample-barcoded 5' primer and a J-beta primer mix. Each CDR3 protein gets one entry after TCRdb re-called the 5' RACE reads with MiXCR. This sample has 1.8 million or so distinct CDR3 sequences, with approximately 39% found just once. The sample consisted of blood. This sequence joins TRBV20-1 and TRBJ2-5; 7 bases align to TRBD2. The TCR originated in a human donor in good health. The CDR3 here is CSASSGLTPQYF. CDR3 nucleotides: TGCAGTGCTAGTTCGGGACTAACCCCCCAGTACTTC.